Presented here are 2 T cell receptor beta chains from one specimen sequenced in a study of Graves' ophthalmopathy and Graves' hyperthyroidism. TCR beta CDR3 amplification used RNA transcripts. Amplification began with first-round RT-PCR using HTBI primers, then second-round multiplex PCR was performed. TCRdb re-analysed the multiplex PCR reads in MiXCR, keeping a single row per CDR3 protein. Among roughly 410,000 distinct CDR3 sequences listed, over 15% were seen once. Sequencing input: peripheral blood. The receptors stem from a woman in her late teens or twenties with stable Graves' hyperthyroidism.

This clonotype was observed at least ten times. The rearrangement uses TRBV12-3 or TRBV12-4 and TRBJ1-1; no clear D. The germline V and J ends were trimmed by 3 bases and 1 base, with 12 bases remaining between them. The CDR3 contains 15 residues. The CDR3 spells CASSLFGVPNTEAFF. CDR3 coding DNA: TGTGCCAGCAGTTTGTTTGGGGTACCGAACACTGAAGCTTTCTTT.

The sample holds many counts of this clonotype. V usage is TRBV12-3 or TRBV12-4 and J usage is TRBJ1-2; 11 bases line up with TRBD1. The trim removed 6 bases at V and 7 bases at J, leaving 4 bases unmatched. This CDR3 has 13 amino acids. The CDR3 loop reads CASSRTGGAGYTF. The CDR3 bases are TGTGCCAGCAGCCGGACAGGGGGCGCTGGCTACACCTTC.